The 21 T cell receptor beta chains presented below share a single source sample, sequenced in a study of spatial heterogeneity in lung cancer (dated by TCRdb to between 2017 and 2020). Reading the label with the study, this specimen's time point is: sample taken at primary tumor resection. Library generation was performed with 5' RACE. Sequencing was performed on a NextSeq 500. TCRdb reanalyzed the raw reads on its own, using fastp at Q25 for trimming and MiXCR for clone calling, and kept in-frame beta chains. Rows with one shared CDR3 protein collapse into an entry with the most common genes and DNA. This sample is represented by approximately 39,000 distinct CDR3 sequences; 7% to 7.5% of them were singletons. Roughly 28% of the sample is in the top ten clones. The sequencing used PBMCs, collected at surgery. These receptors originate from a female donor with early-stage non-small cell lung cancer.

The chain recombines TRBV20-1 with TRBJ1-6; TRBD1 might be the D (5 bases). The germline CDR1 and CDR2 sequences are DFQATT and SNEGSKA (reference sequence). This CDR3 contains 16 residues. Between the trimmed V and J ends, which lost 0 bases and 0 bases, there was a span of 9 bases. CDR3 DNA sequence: TGCAGTGCTAGAGACAAGGGGAGCTCCTATAATTCACCCCTCCACTTT. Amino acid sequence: CSARDKGSSYNSPLHF.

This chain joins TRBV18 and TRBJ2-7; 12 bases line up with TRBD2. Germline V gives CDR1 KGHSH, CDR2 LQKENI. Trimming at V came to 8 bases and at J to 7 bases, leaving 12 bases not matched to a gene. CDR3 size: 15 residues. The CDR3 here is CASLTLAGGLREQYF. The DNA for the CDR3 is TGTGCCAGCCTTACCCTAGCGGGGGGGTTGAGGGAGCAGTACTTC.

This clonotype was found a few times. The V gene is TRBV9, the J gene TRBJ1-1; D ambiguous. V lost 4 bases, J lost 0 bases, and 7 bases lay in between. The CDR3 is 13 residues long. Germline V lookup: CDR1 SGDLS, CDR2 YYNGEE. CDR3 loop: CASSIQMNTEAFF. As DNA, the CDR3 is TGTGCCAGCAGCATTCAGATGAACACTGAAGCTTTCTTT.

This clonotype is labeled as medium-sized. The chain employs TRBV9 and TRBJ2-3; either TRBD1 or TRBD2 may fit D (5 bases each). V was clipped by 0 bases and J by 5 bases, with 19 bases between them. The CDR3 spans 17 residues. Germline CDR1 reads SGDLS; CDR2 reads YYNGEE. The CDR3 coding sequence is TGTGCCAGCAGCGTAGGTGGGACCCCGAGTGAGGTAGATACGCAGTATTTT. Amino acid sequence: CASSVGGTPSEVDTQYF. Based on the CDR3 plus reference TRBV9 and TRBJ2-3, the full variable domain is DSGVTQTPKHLITATGQRVTLRCSPRSGDLSVYWYQQSLDQGLQFLIQYYNGEERAKGNILERFSAQQFPDLHSELNLSSLELGDSALYFCASSVGGTPSEVDTQYFGPGTRLTVL.

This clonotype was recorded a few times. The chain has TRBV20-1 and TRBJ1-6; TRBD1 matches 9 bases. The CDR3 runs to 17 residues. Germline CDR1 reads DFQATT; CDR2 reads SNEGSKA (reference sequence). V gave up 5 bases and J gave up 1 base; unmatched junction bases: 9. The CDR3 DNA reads TGCAGTGCTCGCTCCGGGACAGGGACGTCCTATAATTCACCCCTCCACTTT. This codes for CSARSGTGTSYNSPLHF.

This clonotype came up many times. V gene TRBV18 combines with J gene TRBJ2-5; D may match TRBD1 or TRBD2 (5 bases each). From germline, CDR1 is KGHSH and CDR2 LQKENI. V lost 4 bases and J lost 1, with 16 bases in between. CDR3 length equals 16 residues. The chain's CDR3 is CASSLMQGAGQETQYF. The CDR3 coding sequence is TGTGCCAGCTCACTAATGCAGGGTGCGGGCCAAGAGACCCAGTACTTC.

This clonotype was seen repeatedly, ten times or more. In DNA form, the CDR3 reads TGTGCCAGCAGGTTTAAGCAAGTATCTGGGGCCAACGTCCTGACTTTC. Amino acids: CASRFKQVSGANVLTF. The rearrangement links TRBV7-2 to TRBJ2-6, with D unclear. V shed 6 bases and J shed 1 base, with 13 bases lying between them. CDR3 length: 16 residues. CDR1 is SGHTA and CDR2 is FQGNSA in the germline V gene.

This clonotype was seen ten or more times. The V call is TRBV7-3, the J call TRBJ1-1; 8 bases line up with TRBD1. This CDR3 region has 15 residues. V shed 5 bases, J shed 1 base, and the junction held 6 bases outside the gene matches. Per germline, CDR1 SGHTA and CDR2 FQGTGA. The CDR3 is CASSPGQATNTEAFF. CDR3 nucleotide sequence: TGTGCCAGCAGCCCGGGACAGGCGACGAACACTGAAGCTTTCTTT.

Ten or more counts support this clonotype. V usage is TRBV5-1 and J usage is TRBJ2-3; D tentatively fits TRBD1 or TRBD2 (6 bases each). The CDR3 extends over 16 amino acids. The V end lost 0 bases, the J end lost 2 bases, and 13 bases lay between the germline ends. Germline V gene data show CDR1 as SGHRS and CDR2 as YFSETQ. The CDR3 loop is CASSLAIGGITDTQYF. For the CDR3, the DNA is TGCGCCAGCAGCTTGGCCATAGGGGGGATCACAGATACGCAGTATTTT.

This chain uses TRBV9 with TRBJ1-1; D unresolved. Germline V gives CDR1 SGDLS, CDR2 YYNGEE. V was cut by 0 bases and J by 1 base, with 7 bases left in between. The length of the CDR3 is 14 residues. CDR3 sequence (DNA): TGTGCCAGCAGCGTAGGGCCCCCGAACACTGAAGCTTTCTTT. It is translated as CASSVGPPNTEAFF.

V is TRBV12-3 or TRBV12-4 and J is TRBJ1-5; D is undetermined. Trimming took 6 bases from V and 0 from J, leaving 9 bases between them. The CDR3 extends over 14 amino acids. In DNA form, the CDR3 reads TGTGCCAGCAGCCCCAGGTTTAGCAATCAGCCCCAGCATTTT. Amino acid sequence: CASSPRFSNQPQHF.

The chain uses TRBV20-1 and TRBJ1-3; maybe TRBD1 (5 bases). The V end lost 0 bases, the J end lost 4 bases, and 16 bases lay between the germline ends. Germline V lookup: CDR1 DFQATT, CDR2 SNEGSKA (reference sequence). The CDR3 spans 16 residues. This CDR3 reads CSARDPTADGGNTIYF. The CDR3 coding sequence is TGCAGTGCTAGAGATCCGACAGCCGACGGCGGAAACACCATATATTTT.

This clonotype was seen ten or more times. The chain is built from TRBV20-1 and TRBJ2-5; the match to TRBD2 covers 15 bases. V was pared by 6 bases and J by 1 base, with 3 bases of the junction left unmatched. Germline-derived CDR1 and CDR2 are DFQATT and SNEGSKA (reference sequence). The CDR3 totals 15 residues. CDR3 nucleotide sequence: TGCAGTGCGGGACTAGCGGGGGGTCGCCAAGAGACCCAGTACTTC. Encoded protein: CSAGLAGGRQETQYF.

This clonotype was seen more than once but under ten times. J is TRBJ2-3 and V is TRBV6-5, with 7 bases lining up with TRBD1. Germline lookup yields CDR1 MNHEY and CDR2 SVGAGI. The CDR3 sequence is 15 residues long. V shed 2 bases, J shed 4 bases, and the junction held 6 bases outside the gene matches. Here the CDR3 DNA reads TGTGCCAGCAGTTACACCTTCGACAGGGCAGATACGCAGTATTTT. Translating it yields CASSYTFDRADTQYF.

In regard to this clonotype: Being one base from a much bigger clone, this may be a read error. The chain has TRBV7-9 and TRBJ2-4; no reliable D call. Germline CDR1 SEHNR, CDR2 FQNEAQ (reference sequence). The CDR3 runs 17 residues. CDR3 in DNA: TGTGCCAGCAGCTTAGCCCCGCGAGGTTTAGCCGAAAACATTCAGTACTTC. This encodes CASSLAPRGLAENIQYF. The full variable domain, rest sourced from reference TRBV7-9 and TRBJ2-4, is DTGVSQNPRHKITKRGQNVTFRCDPISEHNRLYWYRQTLGQGPEFLTYFQNEAQLEKSRLLSDRFSAERPKGSFSTLEIQRTEQGDSAMYLCASSLAPRGLAENIQYFGAGTRLSVL.

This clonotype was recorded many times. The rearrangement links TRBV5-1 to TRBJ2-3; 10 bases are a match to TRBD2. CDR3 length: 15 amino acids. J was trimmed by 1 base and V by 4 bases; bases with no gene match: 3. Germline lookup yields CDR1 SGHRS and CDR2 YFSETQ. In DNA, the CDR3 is TGCGCCAGCAGCATAGGACTAGCGGGCACAGATACGCAGTATTTT. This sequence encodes CASSIGLAGTDTQYF.

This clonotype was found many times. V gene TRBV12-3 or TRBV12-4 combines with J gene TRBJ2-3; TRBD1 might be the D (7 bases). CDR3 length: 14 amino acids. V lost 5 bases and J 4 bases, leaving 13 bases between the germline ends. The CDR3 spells CASSMTGRSDTQYF. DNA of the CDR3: TGTGCCAGCAGTATGACAGGGAGGTCAGATACGCAGTATTTT.

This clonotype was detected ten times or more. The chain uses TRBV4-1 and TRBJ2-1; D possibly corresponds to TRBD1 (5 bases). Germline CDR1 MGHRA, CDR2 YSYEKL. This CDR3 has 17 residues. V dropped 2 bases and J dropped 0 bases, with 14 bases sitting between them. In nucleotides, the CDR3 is TGCGCCAGCAGCCAAAGGGGTCAGGAGAGCTCCTACAATGAGCAGTTCTTC. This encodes CASSQRGQESSYNEQFF.

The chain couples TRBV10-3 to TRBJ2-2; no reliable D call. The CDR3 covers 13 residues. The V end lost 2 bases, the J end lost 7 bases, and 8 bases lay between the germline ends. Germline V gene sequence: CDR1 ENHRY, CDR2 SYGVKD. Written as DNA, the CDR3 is TGTGCCATCAGTGAGGGGAAGGGCGGGGAGCTGTTTTTT. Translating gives CAISEGKGGELFF.

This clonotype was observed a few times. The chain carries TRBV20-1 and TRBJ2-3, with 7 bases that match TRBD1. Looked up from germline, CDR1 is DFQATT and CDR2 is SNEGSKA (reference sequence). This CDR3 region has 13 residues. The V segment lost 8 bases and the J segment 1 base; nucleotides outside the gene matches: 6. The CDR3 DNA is TGCAGTCACCGTGACAGGGGCACAGATACGCAGTATTTT. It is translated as CSHRDRGTDTQYF.

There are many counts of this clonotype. The CDR3 here is CASSLRRVDRGNEQFF. The CDR3 DNA sequence: TGTGCCAGCAGCCTTCGCCGGGTCGACAGAGGGAATGAGCAGTTCTTC. V gene TRBV7-6 combines with J gene TRBJ2-1; TRBD1 or TRBD2 may be the D gene (5 bases each). CDR3 length equals 16 residues. Trimming removed 5 bases at V and 7 bases at J, with 21 bases between. The germline CDR1 and CDR2 sequences are SGHVS and FNYEAQ.